The T cell receptor beta chain under discussion was sequenced for a study of CD8+CD57+ T cells in acquired aplastic anemia. Study-wide background: The DNA of sorted CD4+ and CD8+ cells averaged around 3.2 ug.

TCR beta VDJ and CDR3 profiles were obtained from a genomic DNA template. A single record per CDR3 protein comes from TCRdb applying MiXCR to the reads. The profile shows 400,000 to 450,000 distinct CDR3 sequences, 65% to 80% of them singletons. Many counts were recorded for this clonotype. The V gene's germline CDR1 is MGHRA and CDR2 YSYEKL. The CDR3 spans 13 residues. The V end was cut by 0 bases, the J end by 3 bases, with 6 bases between. V and J are TRBV4-1 and TRBJ2-7, with D unresolved. This TCR was sampled from a human donor in good health, serving as a control. The specimen was sorted CD4+, CD8+, or CD8+CD57+ T cells (not recorded which) from PBMCs. For the CDR3, the DNA is TGCGCCAGCAGCCAAGACCCCCTCTACGAGCAGTACTTC. The encoded protein is CASSQDPLYEQYF.